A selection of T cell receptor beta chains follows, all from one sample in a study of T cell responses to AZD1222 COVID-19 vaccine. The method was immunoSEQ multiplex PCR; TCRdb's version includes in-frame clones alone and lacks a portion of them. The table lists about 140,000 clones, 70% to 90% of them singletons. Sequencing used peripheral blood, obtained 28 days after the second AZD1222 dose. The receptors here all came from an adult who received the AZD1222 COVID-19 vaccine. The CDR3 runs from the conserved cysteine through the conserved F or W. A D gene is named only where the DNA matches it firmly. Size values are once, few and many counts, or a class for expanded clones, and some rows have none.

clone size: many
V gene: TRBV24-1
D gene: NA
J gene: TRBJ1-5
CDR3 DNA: TGTGCCACCAGTGTTGGGCAGGGGATCGATCAGCCCCAGCATTTT
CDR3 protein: CATSVGQGIDQPQHF

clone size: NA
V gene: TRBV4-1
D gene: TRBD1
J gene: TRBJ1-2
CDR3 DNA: TGCGCCAGCAGCCAAGTCGGGACAGGGAGCGGCTATGGCTACACCTTC
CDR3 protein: CASSQVGTGSGYGYTF

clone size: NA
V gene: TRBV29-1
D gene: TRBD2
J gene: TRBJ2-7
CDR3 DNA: TGCAGCGTTTCGGCCGGGAGGTACGAGCAGTACTTC
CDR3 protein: CSVSAGRYEQYF

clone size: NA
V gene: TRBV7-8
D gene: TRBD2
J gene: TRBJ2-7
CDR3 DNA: TGTGCCAGCAGCTTATGGACTAGCGGGGGATTTGGCTACGAGCAGTACTTC
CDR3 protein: CASSLWTSGGFGYEQYF

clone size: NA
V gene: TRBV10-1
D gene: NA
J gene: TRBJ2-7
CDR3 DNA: TGCGCCAGCAGTGAGTCGAAAGGAGGGGTCGGAGAGCAGTACTTC
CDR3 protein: CASSESKGGVGEQYF

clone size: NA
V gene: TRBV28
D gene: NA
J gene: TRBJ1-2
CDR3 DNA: TGTGCCAGCAGTCCATCGTGGGTGGCTCGTACCTTCTTCTTC
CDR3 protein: CASSPSWVARTFFF

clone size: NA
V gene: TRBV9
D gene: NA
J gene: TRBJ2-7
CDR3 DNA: TGTGCCAGCAGCGTAGGACTAGTTGGCGAGCAGTACTTC
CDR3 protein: CASSVGLVGEQYF

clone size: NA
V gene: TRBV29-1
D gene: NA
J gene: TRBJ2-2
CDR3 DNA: TGCAGCGTCCATGCGGCCGGCGGGGAGCTGTTTTTT
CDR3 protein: CSVHAAGGELFF

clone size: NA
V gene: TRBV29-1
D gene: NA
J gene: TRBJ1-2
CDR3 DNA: TGCAGCGTTGGAGGGTTGGACTCTCTAGGGTATGGCTACACCTTC
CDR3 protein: CSVGGLDSLGYGYTF

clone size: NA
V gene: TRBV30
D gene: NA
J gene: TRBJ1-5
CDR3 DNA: TGTGCCTGGAGTGTAACGGGGGGCCATCAGCCCCAGCATTTT
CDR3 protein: CAWSVTGGHQPQHF

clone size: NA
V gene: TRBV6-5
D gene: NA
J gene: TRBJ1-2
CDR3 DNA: TGTGCCAGCAGCCCCTATCAGGGACGTGGCTACACCTTC
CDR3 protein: CASSPYQGRGYTF

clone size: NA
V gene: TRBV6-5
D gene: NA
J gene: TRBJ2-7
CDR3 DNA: TGTGCCAGCGAGGGCGGGCAGTCTGGCTCCTACGAGCAGTACTTC
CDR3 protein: CASEGGQSGSYEQYF

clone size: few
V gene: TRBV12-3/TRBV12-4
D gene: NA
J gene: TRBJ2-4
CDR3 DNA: TGTGCCAGCAGTAACCTGGTAAACATTCAGTACTTC
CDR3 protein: CASSNLVNIQYF

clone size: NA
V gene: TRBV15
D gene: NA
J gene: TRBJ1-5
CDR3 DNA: TGTGCCACCAGCAGCGGACAGACTAATCAGCCCCAGCATTTT
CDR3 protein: CATSSGQTNQPQHF

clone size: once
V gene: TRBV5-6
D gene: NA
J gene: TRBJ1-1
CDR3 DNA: TGTGCCAGCAGCTTGGCGGTTCGGGTTGAAGCTTTCTTT
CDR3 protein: CASSLAVRVEAFF

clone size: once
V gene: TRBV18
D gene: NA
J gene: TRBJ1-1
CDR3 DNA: TGTGCCAGCTCACCGGTGGGGGACACTGAAGCTTTCTTT
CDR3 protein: CASSPVGDTEAFF

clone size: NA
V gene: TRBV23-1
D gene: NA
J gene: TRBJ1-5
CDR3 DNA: TGCGCCAGCAGTCAACGAAACTGCTATAATAATCAGCCCCAGCATTTT
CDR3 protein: CASSQRNCYNNQPQHF

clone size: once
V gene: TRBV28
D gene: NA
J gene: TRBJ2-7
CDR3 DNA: TGTGCCAGCAACGACCCGGGACGGAGCGACCACTACGAGCAGTACTTC
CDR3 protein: CASNDPGRSDHYEQYF

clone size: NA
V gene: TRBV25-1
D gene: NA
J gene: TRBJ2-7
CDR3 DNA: TGTGCCAGCAGTGGACAGGGGAGGGGGAGTATCTACGAGCAGTACTTC
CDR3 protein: CASSGQGRGSIYEQYF

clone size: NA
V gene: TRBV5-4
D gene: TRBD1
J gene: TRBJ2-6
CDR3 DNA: TGTGCCAGCAGCTTGGACAGGGGTGCTGGGGCCAACGTCCTGACTTTC
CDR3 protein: CASSLDRGAGANVLTF